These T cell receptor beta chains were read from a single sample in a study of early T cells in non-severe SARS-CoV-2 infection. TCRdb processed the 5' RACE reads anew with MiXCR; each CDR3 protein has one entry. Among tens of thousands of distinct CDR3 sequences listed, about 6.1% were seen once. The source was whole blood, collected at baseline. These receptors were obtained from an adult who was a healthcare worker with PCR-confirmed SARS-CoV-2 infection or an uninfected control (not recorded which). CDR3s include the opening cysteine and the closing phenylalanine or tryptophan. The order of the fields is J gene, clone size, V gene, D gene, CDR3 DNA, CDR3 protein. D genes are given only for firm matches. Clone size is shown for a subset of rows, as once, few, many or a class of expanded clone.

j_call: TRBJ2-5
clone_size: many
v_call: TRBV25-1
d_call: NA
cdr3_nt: TGTGCCAGCAGTGAATTGGGAAGGGAAGAGACCCAGTACTTC
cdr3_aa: CASSELGREETQYF

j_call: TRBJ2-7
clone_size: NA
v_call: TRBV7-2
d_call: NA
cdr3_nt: TGTGCCAGCTCACAGAACCAACTCTACGAGCAGTACTTC
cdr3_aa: CASSQNQLYEQYF

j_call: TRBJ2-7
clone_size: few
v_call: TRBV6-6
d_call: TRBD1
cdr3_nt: TGTGCCAGCAGTTTCCCCACAGGGGGAGGAAATTACGAGCAGTACTTC
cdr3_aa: CASSFPTGGGNYEQYF

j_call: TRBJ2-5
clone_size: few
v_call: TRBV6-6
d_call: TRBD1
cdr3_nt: TGTGCCAGCAGGGGAACAGGGGGGTCAGAGACCCAGTACTTC
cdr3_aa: CASRGTGGSETQYF

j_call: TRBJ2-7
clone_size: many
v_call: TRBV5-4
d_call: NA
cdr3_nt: TGTGCCAGCAGCTTGGAGTTCCAGGGGTCCTACGAGCAGTACTTC
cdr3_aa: CASSLEFQGSYEQYF

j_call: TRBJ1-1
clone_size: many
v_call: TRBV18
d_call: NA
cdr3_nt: TGTGCCAGCTCACCCAGTCTGAACACTGAAGCTTTCTTT
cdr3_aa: CASSPSLNTEAFF

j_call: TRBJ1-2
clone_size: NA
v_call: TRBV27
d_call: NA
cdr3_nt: TGTGCCAGCAGCCCCCAATTACAACTTAGAGCCTATGGCTACACCTTC
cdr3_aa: CASSPQLQLRAYGYTF

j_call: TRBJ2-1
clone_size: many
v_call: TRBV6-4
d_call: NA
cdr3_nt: TGTGCCAGCAGCGAGGGAGTGGCTAGTGAGCAGTTCTTC
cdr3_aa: CASSEGVASEQFF

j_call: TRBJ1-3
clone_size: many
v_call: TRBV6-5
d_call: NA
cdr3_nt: TGTGCCAGCAGTTACGGACGTGGAAACACCATATATTTT
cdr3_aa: CASSYGRGNTIYF

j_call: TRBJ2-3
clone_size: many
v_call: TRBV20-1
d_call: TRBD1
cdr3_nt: TGCAGTGCTGCTCATACAGGGGGCTCGACAGATACGCAGTATTTT
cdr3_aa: CSAAHTGGSTDTQYF

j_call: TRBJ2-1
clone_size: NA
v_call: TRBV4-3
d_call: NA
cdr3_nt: TGCGCCAGCAGCCAAGTAACAGGGTTCGGTACCTACAATGAGCAGTTCTTC
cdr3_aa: CASSQVTGFGTYNEQFF

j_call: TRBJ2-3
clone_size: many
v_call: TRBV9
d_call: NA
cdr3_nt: TGTGCCAGCAGCGTAGCCCGTCAAGGTTTGGATACGCAGTATTTT
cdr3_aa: CASSVARQGLDTQYF

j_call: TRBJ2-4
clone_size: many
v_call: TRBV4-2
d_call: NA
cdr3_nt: TGTGCCAGCAGCCAAGTCTTCGAGCGAAAGATAGCCAAAAACATTCAGTACTTC
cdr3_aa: CASSQVFERKIAKNIQYF

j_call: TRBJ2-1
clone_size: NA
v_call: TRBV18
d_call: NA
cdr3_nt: TGTGCCAGCTCACAGGGGGGGCTGGACAATGAGCAGTTCTTC
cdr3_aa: CASSQGGLDNEQFF

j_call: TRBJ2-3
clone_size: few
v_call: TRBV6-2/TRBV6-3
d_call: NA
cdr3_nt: TGTGCCAGCAGTTACTCGACCGGGCGGATGGATGATACGCAGTATTTT
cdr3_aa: CASSYSTGRMDDTQYF

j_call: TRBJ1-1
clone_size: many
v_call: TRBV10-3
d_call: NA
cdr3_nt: TGTGCCATCAGCCCTAGGGGTCCCGAGAACACTGAAGCTTTCTTT
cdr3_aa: CAISPRGPENTEAFF